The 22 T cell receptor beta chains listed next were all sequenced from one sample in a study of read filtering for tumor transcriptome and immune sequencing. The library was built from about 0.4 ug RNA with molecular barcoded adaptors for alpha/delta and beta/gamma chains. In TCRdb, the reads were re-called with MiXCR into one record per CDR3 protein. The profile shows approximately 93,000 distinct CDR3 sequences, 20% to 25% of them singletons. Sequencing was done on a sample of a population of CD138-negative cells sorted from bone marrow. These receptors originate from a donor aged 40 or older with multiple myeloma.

The CDR3 loop reads CASTKGGGRKTQYF. In DNA form, the CDR3 reads TGTGCCAGCACCAAAGGGGGGGGTAGGAAGACCCAGTACTTC. The chain recombines TRBV12-3 or TRBV12-4 with TRBJ2-5; TRBD2 is a possible D gene (7 bases). Trimming took 7 bases from V and 6 from J, leaving 18 bases between them. The CDR3 totals 14 residues.

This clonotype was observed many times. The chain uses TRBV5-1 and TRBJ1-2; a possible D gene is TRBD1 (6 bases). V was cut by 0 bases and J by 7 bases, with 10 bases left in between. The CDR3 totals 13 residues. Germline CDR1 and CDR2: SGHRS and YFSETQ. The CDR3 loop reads CASSLEGHLGYTF. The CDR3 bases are TGCGCCAGCAGCTTGGAGGGACACCTTGGCTACACCTTC.

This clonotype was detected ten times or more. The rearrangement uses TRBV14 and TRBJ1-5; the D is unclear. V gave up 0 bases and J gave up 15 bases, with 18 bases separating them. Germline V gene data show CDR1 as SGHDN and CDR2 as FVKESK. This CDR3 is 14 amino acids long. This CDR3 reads CASSQDSSLSCLHF. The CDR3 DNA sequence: TGTGCCAGCAGCCAAGACTCCTCCCTGTCGTGTTTGCATTTT.

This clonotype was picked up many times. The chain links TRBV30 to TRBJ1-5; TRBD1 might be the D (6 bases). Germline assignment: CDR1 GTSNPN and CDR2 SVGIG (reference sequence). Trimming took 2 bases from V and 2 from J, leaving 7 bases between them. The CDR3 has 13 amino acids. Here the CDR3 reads CAWSKGGNQPQHF. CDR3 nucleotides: TGTGCCTGGAGTAAGGGGGGCAATCAGCCCCAGCATTTT. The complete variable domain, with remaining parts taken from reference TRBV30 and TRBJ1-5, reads SQTIHQWPATLVQPVGSPLSLECTVEGTSNPNLYWYRQAAGRGLQLLFYSVGIGQISSEVPQNLSASRPQDRQFILSSKKLLLSDSGFYLCAWSKGGNQPQHFGDGTRLSIL.

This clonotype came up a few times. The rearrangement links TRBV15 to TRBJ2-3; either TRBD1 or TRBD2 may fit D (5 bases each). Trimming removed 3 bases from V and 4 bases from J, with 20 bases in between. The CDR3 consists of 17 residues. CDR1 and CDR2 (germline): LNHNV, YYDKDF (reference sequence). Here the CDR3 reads CATSSPPPGMGADTQYF. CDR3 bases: TGTGCCACCAGCAGCCCTCCGCCAGGGATGGGGGCAGATACGCAGTATTTT. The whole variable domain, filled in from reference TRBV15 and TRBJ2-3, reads DAMVIQNPRYQVTQFGKPVTLSCSQTLNHNVMYWYQQKSSQAPKLLFHYYDKDFNNEADTPDNFQSRRPNTSFCFLDIRSPGLGDTAMYLCATSSPPPGMGADTQYFGPGTRLTVL.

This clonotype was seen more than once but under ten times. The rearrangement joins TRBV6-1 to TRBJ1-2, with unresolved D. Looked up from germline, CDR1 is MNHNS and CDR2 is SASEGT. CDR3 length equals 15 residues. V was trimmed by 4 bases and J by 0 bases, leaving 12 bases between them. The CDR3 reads CASSGVSEPNYGYTF. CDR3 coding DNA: TGTGCCAGCAGTGGGGTGAGCGAACCTAACTATGGCTACACCTTC.

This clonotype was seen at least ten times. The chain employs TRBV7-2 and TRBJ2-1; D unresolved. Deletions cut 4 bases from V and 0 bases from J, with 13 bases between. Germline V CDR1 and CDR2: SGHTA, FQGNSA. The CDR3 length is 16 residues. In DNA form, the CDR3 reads TGTGCCAGCAGCTCGGACGGCAGGTACTCCTACAATGAGCAGTTCTTC. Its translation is CASSSDGRYSYNEQFF. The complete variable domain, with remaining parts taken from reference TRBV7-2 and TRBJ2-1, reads GAGVSQSPSNKVTEKGKDVELRCDPISGHTALYWYRQSLGQGLEFLIYFQGNSAPDKSGLPSDRFSAERTGGSVSTLTIQRTQQEDSAVYLCASSSDGRYSYNEQFFGPGTRLTVL.

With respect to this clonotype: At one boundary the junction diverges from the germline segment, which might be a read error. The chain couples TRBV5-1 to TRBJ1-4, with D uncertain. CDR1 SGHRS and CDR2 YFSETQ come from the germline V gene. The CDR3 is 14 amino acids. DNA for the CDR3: TGCGCCAACAGCTTGACTGCGGGAAGTGAAAAACTGTTTTTT. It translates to CANSLTAGSEKLFF.

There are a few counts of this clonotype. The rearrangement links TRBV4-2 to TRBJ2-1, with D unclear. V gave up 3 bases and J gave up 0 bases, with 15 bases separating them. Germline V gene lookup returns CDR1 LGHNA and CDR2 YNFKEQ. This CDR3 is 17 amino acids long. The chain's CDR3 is CASSHFAAQVSYNEQFF. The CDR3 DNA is TGTGCCAGCAGCCATTTTGCAGCGCAGGTCTCCTACAATGAGCAGTTCTTC.

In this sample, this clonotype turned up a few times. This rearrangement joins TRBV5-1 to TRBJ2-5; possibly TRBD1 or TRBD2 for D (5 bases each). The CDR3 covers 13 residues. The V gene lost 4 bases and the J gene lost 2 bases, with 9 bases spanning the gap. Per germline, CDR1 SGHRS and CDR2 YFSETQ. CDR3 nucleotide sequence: TGCGCCAGCAGCCCGGGACCACAAGAGACCCAGTACTTC. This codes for CASSPGPQETQYF. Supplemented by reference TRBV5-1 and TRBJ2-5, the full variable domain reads KAGVTQTPRYLIKTRGQQVTLSCSPISGHRSVSWYQQTPGQGLQFLFEYFSETQRNKGNFPGRFSGRQFSNSRSEMNVSTLELGDSALYLCASSPGPQETQYFGPGTRLLVL.

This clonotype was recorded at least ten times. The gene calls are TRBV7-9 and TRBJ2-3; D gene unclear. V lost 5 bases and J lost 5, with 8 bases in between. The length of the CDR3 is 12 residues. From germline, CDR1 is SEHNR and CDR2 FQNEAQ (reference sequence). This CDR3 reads CASSLTVDTQYF. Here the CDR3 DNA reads TGTGCCAGCAGCCTGACTGTAGATACGCAGTATTTT. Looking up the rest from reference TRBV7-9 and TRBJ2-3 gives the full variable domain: DTGVSQNPRHKITKRGQNVTFRCDPISEHNRLYWYRQTLGQGPEFLTYFQNEAQLEKSRLLSDRFSAERPKGSFSTLEIQRTEQGDSAMYLCASSLTVDTQYFGPGTRLTVL.

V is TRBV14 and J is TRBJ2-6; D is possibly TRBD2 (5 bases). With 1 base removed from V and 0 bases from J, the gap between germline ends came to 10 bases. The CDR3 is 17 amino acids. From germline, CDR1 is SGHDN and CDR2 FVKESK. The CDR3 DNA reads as TGTGCCAGCAGCCAAGTGAGAGGGTTCTCTGGGGCCAACGTCCTGACTTTC. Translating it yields CASSQVRGFSGANVLTF.

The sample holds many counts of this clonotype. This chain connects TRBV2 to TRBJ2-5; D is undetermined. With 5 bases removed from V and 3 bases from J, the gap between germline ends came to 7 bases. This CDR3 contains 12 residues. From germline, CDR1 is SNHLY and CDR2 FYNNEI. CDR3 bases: TGTGCCAGCAGTAGGACGGAAGAGACCCAGTACTTC. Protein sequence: CASSRTEETQYF. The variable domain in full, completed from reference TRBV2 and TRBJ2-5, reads EPEVTQTPSHQVTQMGQEVILRCVPISNHLYFYWYRQILGQKVEFLVSFYNNEISEKSEIFDDQFSVERPDGSNFTLKIRSTKLEDSAMYFCASSRTEETQYFGPGTRLLVL.

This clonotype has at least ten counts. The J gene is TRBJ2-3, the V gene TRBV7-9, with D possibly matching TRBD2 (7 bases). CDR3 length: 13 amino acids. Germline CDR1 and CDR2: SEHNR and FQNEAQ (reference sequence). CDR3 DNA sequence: TGTGCAAGCGGGACATCCCTCACAGATACGCAGTATTTT. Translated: CASGTSLTDTQYF.

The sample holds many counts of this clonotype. CDR3 in amino acids: CASGHPNTGELFF. In DNA form, the CDR3 reads TGTGCCAGTGGGCACCCGAACACCGGGGAGCTGTTTTTT. The chain uses TRBV7-9 and TRBJ2-2; unclear D gene. Germline values: CDR1 SEHNR, CDR2 FQNEAQ (reference sequence). The CDR3 runs 13 residues. The V and J ends lost 9 bases and 0 bases respectively, with 8 bases between them.

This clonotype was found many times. CDR3 nucleotides: TGCAGTGCTCCCCGGGACGGGAACACTGAAGCTTTCTTT. Protein product: CSAPRDGNTEAFF. The chain couples TRBV20-1 to TRBJ1-1, with D tentatively TRBD1 (5 bases). The CDR3 covers 13 residues. Trimming cost V 5 bases and J 1 base, with 11 bases left between them. CDR1 DFQATT and CDR2 SNEGSKA come from the germline V gene (reference sequence).

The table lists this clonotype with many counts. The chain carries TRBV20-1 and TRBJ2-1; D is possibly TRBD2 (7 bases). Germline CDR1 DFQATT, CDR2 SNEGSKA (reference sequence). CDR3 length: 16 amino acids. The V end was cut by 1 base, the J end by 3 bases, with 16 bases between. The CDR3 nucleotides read TGCAGTGCTAGAGGGGTTGGGGGGGCTGTCTACAATGAGCAGTTCTTC. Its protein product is CSARGVGGAVYNEQFF.

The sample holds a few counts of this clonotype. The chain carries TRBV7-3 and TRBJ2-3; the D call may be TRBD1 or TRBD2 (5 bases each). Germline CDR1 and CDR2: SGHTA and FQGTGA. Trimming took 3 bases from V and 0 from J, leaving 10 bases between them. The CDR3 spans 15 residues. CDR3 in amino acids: CASSFGDLSTDTQYF. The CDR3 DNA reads TGTGCCAGCAGCTTCGGGGACCTTAGCACAGATACGCAGTATTTT.

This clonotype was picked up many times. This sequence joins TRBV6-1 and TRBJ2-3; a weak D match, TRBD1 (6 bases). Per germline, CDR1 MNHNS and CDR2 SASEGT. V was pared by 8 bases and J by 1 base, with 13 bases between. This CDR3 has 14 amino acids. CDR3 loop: CASSPTGGTDTQYF. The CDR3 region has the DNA TGTGCCAGCTCCCCGACAGGAGGCACAGATACGCAGTATTTT.

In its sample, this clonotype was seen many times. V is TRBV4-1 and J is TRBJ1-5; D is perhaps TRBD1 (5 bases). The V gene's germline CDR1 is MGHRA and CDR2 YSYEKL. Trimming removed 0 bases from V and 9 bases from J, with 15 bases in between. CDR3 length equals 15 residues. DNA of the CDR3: TGCGCCAGCAGCCAAGAATTCGGGGGGGGAGGGCCCCAGCATTTT. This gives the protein CASSQEFGGGGPQHF.

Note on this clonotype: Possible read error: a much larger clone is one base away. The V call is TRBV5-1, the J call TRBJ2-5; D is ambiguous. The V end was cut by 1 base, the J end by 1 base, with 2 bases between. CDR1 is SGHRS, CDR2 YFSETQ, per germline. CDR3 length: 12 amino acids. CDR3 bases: TGCGCCAGCAGCTTGTCCCAAGAGACCCAGTACTTC. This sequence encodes CASSLSQETQYF. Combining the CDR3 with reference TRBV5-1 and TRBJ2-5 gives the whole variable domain KAGVTQTPRYLIKTRGQQVTLSCSPISGHRSVSWYQQTPGQGLQFLFEYFSETQRNKGNFPGRFSGRQFSNSRSEMNVSTLELGDSALYLCASSLSQETQYFGPGTRLLVL.

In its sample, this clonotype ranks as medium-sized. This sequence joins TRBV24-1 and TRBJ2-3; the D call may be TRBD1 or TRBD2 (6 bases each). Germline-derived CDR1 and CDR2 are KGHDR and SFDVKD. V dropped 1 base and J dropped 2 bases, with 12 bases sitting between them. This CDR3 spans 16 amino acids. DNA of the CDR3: TGTGCCACCAGTGATTTTTCCGGGGGCCACACAGATACGCAGTATTTT. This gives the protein CATSDFSGGHTDTQYF.